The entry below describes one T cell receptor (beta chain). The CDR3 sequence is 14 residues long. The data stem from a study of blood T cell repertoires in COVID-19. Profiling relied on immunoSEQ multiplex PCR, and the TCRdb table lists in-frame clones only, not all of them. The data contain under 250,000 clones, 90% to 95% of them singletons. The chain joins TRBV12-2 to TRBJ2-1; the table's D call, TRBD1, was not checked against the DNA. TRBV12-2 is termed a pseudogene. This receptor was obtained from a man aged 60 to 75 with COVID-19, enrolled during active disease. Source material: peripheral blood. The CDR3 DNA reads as TGTGCAAGTCGCTTAGGACAGGGGAAGAATGAGCAGTTCTTC. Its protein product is CASRLGQGKNEQFF.